The entry that follows covers one TCR beta chain sequence. Assay used: immunoSEQ multiplex PCR; TCRdb lists only in-frame clones, some missing. Among some 150,000 clones listed, about 94% were seen once. This record belongs to a study of control samples from healthy donors and cancer patients. The sequenced sample consisted of blood. This receptor was taken from a man aged 40-49 years in good health.

The CDR3 region is CASSASGDTQYF. In DNA, the CDR3 is TGTGCCAGCAGCGCCTCAGGGGATACGCAGTATTTT. The chain uses TRBV9 and TRBJ2-3; the D gene is possibly TRBD1 (5 bases). V lost 3 bases to trimming and J lost 6 bases, with 8 bases between them. Germline assignment: CDR1 SGDLS and CDR2 YYNGEE. This CDR3 is built from 12 residues. The variable domain in full, completed from reference TRBV9 and TRBJ2-3, reads DSGVTQTPKHLITATGQRVTLRCSPRSGDLSVYWYQQSLDQGLQFLIQYYNGEERAKGNILERFSAQQFPDLHSELNLSSLELGDSALYFCASSASGDTQYFGPGTRLTVL.